These 29 T cell receptor beta chains share one sample of origin, sequenced in a study of T cells after yellow fever vaccination. TCRdb reanalysed the 5' RACE reads using MiXCR and keeps one entry per CDR3 protein. The sample comprises some 300,000 distinct CDR3 sequences, approximately 8% of which are singletons, and approximately 15% rests with the top ten. The source was PBMCs, collected roughly 45 days after the first yellow fever vaccination. The receptors come from a young man who received the YFV17D yellow fever vaccine.

This chain joins TRBV7-2 and TRBJ2-7; TRBD1 matches 9 bases. This CDR3 is built from 14 residues. Losses at the gene ends were 4 bases for V and 6 bases for J; bases not matched to a gene: 7. From germline, CDR1 is SGHTA and CDR2 FQGNSA. CDR3 coding DNA: TGTGCCAGCAGCTGGGGACAGGGAAGAGGCGAGCAGTACTTC. Its protein is CASSWGQGRGEQYF.

This clonotype was observed many times. The chain's CDR3 is CSVDRAYTEAFF. DNA for the CDR3: TGCAGCGTTGACAGGGCCTACACTGAAGCTTTCTTT. The rearrangement links TRBV29-1 to TRBJ1-1; a weak D match, TRBD1 (5 bases). Looked up from germline, CDR1 is SQVTM and CDR2 is ANQGSEA. Trimming shortened V by 3 bases and J by 3 bases, and 8 bases separated the two germline ends. There are 12 residues in the CDR3.

Comment on this clonotype: Because the CDR3's place on the DNA is in doubt, the DNA is left out and the CDR3 is given as listed by TCRdb. V is TRBV20-1 and J is TRBJ2-6. Termini included, the CDR3 measures 14 amino acids. CDR1 is DFQATT and CDR2 is SNEGSKA in the germline V gene (reference sequence). CDR3 sequence: CSARVAFGANVPTF.

The CDR3 region has the DNA TGCGCCAGCAGCGACGTCCCAGGGGGCCTGAACACTGAAGCTTTCTTT. It translates to CASSDVPGGLNTEAFF. The chain combines TRBV5-1 with TRBJ1-1; 8 bases fit TRBD1. The CDR3 totals 16 residues. Germline V lookup: CDR1 SGHRS, CDR2 YFSETQ. With V trimmed by 4 bases and J by 0 bases, 8 bases remained unmatched.

CDR3 amino acids: CSARLRDSVYNEQFF. The CDR3 DNA sequence: TGCAGTGCTAGGTTAAGGGACAGTGTCTACAATGAGCAGTTCTTC. V and J are TRBV20-1 and TRBJ2-1, with TRBD1 matching over 7 bases. Germline lookup yields CDR1 DFQATT and CDR2 SNEGSKA (reference sequence). The junction had 8 bases not matched to a gene; V was cut back by 3 bases and J by 3 bases. The CDR3 runs to 15 residues.

V is TRBV5-1 and J is TRBJ1-2; D is perhaps TRBD1 (6 bases). This CDR3 region has 14 residues. Germline V gene sequence: CDR1 SGHRS, CDR2 YFSETQ. The germline V and J ends were trimmed by 3 bases and 2 bases, with 11 bases remaining between them. The CDR3 protein is CASSYSTGNYGYTF. The CDR3 DNA sequence: TGCGCCAGCAGCTACTCGACAGGCAACTATGGCTACACCTTC.

This clonotype has a handful of counts. This chain uses TRBV10-3 with TRBJ2-7; TRBD1 aligns across 7 bases. Germline V gene lookup returns CDR1 ENHRY and CDR2 SYGVKD. This CDR3 contains 12 residues. J gave up 1 base and V 10 bases, and 4 bases lay outside the gene matches. The CDR3 sequence: CATGDRSYEQYF. CDR3 coding DNA: TGTGCCACCGGGGACAGATCCTACGAGCAGTACTTC.

The chain links TRBV20-1 to TRBJ2-7; D could derive from TRBD1 or TRBD2 (6 bases each). With 2 bases removed from V and 0 bases from J, the gap between germline ends came to 17 bases. Germline CDR1 reads DFQATT; CDR2 reads SNEGSKA (reference sequence). This CDR3 is 16 amino acids long. The CDR3 protein is CSARRLTGLSSYEQYF. The CDR3 DNA reads as TGCAGTGCTAGAAGATTGACAGGACTAAGCTCCTACGAGCAGTACTTC.

This clonotype was counted a few times. The rearrangement joins TRBV6-5 to TRBJ2-3; D gene ambiguous. This CDR3 region has 14 residues. The germline gives CDR1 MNHEY, CDR2 SVGAGI. V lost 0 bases and J 6 bases, leaving 10 bases between the germline ends. The CDR3 reads CASSYSTQWDTQYF. The CDR3 bases are TGTGCCAGCAGTTACTCCACCCAATGGGATACGCAGTATTTT.

This sequence joins TRBV9 and TRBJ2-1; D possibly corresponds to TRBD2 (6 bases). Trimming stripped 4 bases from V and 0 bases from J, with 17 bases between. This CDR3 comprises 17 residues. Germline assignment: CDR1 SGDLS and CDR2 YYNGEE. CDR3 residues: CASSYDRDWSSYNEQFF. The CDR3 bases are TGTGCCAGCAGCTACGACCGGGACTGGAGCTCCTACAATGAGCAGTTCTTC.

This clonotype was observed many times. The chain employs TRBV5-1 and TRBJ2-7; TRBD2 aligns across 11 bases. Germline loops: CDR1 SGHRS, CDR2 YFSETQ. V gave up 4 bases and J gave up 3 bases; unmatched junction bases: 6. The CDR3 extends over 15 amino acids. This CDR3 reads CASSLSGLADYEQYV. In nucleotides, the CDR3 is TGCGCCAGCAGCCTTTCGGGACTAGCGGACTACGAGCAGTACGTC.

This clonotype was seen a handful of times. The rearrangement uses TRBV20-1 and TRBJ2-5; TRBD1 might be the D (5 bases). CDR3 size: 14 residues. Germline V lookup: CDR1 DFQATT, CDR2 SNEGSKA (reference sequence). Trimming shortened V by 0 bases and J by 5 bases, and 13 bases separated the two germline ends. The CDR3 region has the DNA TGCAGTGCTAGAGAAACTGGCTGGGGCGAGACCCAGTACTTC. This gives the protein CSARETGWGETQYF.

In regard to this clonotype: This may be a read error, as it is one base from a much larger clone. The V call is TRBV7-2, the J call TRBJ1-6, with D unclear. Germline V gene lookup returns CDR1 SGHTA and CDR2 FQGNSA. The CDR3 covers 14 residues. The CDR3 region is CASSLVFYNSPLYF. Here the CDR3 DNA reads TGTGCCAGCAGCTTAGTTTTTTATAATTCACCCCTCTACTTT.

Comments on this clonotype: With a much larger clone just one base away, this may be a read error. V usage is TRBV5-1 and J usage is TRBJ2-7; D perhaps matches TRBD2 (5 bases). Germline V lookup: CDR1 SGHRS, CDR2 YFSETQ. The CDR3 runs to 14 residues. The chain's CDR3 is CASSLGERPYEQNF. CDR3 nucleotides: TGCGCCAGCAGCTTGGGGGAGAGACCCTACGAGCAGAACTTC.

This clonotype turned up a few times. The V call is TRBV5-6, the J call TRBJ2-7, with D perhaps TRBD1 or TRBD2 (5 bases each). The V gene lost 0 bases and the J gene lost 9 bases, with 10 bases spanning the gap. Germline lookup yields CDR1 SGHDT and CDR2 YYEEEE. CDR3 length: 12 amino acids. The CDR3 spells CASSLGGDRQYV. The CDR3 nucleotides are TGTGCCAGCAGCTTGGGGGGAGACAGGCAGTACGTC.

The chain links TRBV10-3 to TRBJ2-5, with a tentative D call TRBD2 (6 bases). Germline loops: CDR1 ENHRY, CDR2 SYGVKD. V gave up 5 bases and J gave up 5 bases, with 12 bases separating them. The CDR3 contains 13 residues. The DNA of the CDR3 is TGTGCCATCAGTAACCGACTAGGCGAGACCCAGTACTTC. Its translation: CAISNRLGETQYF.

The table lists this clonotype with a few counts. This chain joins TRBV3-1 and TRBJ2-2; D is undetermined. This CDR3 spans 15 amino acids. V gave up 2 bases and J gave up 3 bases, with 10 bases separating them. Germline V CDR1 and CDR2: LGHDT, YNNKEL (reference sequence). The CDR3 protein is CASSQWQVDTGELFF. CDR3 nucleotides: TGTGCCAGCAGCCAATGGCAGGTGGACACCGGGGAGCTGTTTTTT.

The V and J genes are TRBV19 and TRBJ2-6; D call uncertain. Germline V gene sequence: CDR1 LNHDA, CDR2 SQIVND (reference sequence). V lost 4 bases, J lost 0 bases, and 13 bases lay in between. The CDR3 loop spans 17 amino acids. This chain's CDR3 is CASSKFFRSSGANVLTF. The CDR3 nucleotides are TGTGCCAGTAGTAAGTTTTTCAGGAGCTCTGGGGCCAACGTCCTGACTTTC.

There are a few counts of this clonotype. The chain has TRBV14 and TRBJ2-3, with unresolved D. V dropped 4 bases and J dropped 10 bases, with 12 bases sitting between them. This CDR3 comprises 12 residues. CDR1 and CDR2 (germline): SGHDN, FVKESK. The CDR3 sequence: CASSPFEGAQYF. The CDR3 region has the DNA TGTGCCAGCAGCCCCTTCGAAGGAGCGCAGTATTTT.

A few counts support this clonotype. This chain links TRBV5-5 with TRBJ1-1; D not certain. Germline V gene sequence: CDR1 SGHKS, CDR2 YYEKEE (reference sequence). V was pared by 4 bases and J by 11 bases, with 21 bases between. The CDR3 sequence is 14 residues long. The CDR3 region is CASSRTPGSGSAFF. Written as DNA, the CDR3 is TGTGCCAGCAGCCGCACCCCGGGGTCAGGATCCGCTTTCTTT.

The chain carries TRBV20-1 and TRBJ2-7; D might be TRBD1 (6 bases). Germline loops: CDR1 DFQATT, CDR2 SNEGSKA (reference sequence). CDR3 length equals 14 residues. Trimming took off 3 bases at V and 7 bases at J, with 19 bases between the two ends. CDR3 in amino acids: CSASPGQNRREQYF. The DNA for the CDR3 is TGCAGTGCTAGCCCGGGACAAAACCGACGGGAGCAGTACTTC.

The genes are TRBV4-3 and TRBJ1-1; D unresolved. V was cut by 3 bases and J by 3 bases, with 11 bases left in between. The CDR3 has 14 amino acids. The germline CDR1 and CDR2 sequences are LGHNA and YSLEER. The CDR3 DNA follows: TGCGCCAGCAGCCAGGAACCAAGCGACACTGAAGCTTTCTTT. Amino acids: CASSQEPSDTEAFF.

This clonotype was detected only a few times. The rearrangement uses TRBV23-1 and TRBJ2-7; 7 nucleotides align to TRBD1. TRBV23-1 is noted as an ORF with a role that remains uncertain. Trimming at V came to 3 bases and at J to 0 bases, leaving 8 bases not matched to a gene. The CDR3 runs 16 residues. The CDR3 loop is CASSQFDRDSSYEQYV. CDR3 DNA: TGCGCCAGCAGTCAGTTCGACAGGGACAGCTCCTACGAGCAGTACGTC.

This rearrangement joins TRBV7-9 to TRBJ1-1; D unresolved. CDR3 length equals 13 residues. Germline lookup yields CDR1 SEHNR and CDR2 FQNEAQ (reference sequence). Trimming shortened V by 5 bases and J by 5 bases, and 12 bases separated the two germline ends. In DNA, the CDR3 is TGTGCCAGCAGCCCCGACTATAGTACTGAAGCTTTCTTT. This gives the protein CASSPDYSTEAFF.

The chain employs TRBV6-1 and TRBJ1-5, with D uncertain. Trimming pared 6 bases from V and 5 bases from J, leaving 14 bases between. CDR3 size: 14 residues. Germline CDR1 reads MNHNS; CDR2 reads SASEGT. CDR3 nucleotides: TGTGCCAGCAGAGACGCAGACCGCGATCAGCCCCAGCATTTT. Its protein product is CASRDADRDQPQHF.

This clonotype was observed a few times. The chain's CDR3 is CASSHLRTAEETQYF. In nucleotides, the CDR3 is TGTGCCAGCAGCCACCTACGGACAGCCGAGGAGACCCAGTACTTC. V gene TRBV7-2 combines with J gene TRBJ2-5, with D maybe TRBD1 (6 bases). Germline V CDR1 and CDR2: SGHTA, FQGNSA. The V end was cut by 5 bases, the J end by 5 bases, with 18 bases between. The CDR3 runs 15 residues.

A few counts support this clonotype. The chain links TRBV7-2 to TRBJ1-2; TRBD1 might be the D (6 bases). The germline V gene encodes CDR1 SGHTA and CDR2 FQGNSA. This CDR3 region has 14 residues. The V end was cut by 6 bases, the J end by 3 bases, with 14 bases between. CDR3 DNA: TGTGCCAGCAGTTCCCAGGGGATTCACTATGGCTACACCTTC. Translated, it gives CASSSQGIHYGYTF.

The genes are TRBV7-2 and TRBJ1-5; D ambiguous. The CDR3 is 13 residues long. CDR1 and CDR2 from the germline V gene are SGHTA and FQGNSA. The ends were cut back, 5 bases at V and 8 bases at J, with 13 bases in the middle. CDR3 coding DNA: TGTGCCAGCAGCCCAGCGGTGGCGGAGCCCCAGCATTTT. Translation: CASSPAVAEPQHF.

The chain carries TRBV6-1 and TRBJ2-1; 8 nucleotides line up with TRBD1. The V and J ends lost 7 bases and 3 bases, in that order; junction bases with no gene match: 14. This CDR3 region has 17 residues. The germline V gene has CDR1 MNHNS and CDR2 SASEGT. The CDR3 loop is CASIVNPGGGRYNEQFF. CDR3 nucleotide sequence: TGTGCCAGCATTGTGAACCCAGGGGGCGGCCGCTACAATGAGCAGTTCTTC.